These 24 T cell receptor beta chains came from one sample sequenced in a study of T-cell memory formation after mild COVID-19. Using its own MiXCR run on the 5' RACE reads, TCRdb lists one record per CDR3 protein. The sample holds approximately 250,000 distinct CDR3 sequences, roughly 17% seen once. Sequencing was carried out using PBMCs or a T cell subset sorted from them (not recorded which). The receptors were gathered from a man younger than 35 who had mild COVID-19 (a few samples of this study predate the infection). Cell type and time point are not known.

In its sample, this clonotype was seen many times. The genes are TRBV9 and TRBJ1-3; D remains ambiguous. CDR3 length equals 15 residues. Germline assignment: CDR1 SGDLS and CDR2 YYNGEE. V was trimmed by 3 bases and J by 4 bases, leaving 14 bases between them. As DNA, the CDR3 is TGTGCCAGCAGCGCCACCGGAGGAGCCGGAAACACCATATATTTT. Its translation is CASSATGGAGNTIYF. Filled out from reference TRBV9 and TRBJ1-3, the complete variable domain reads DSGVTQTPKHLITATGQRVTLRCSPRSGDLSVYWYQQSLDQGLQFLIQYYNGEERAKGNILERFSAQQFPDLHSELNLSSLELGDSALYFCASSATGGAGNTIYFGEGSWLTVV.

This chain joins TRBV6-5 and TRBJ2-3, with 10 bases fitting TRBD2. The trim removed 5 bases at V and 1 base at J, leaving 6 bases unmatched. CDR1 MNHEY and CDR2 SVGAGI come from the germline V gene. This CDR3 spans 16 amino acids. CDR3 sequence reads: CASSHSGGPGTDTQYF. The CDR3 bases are TGTGCCAGCAGTCATAGCGGGGGGCCCGGCACAGATACGCAGTATTTT.

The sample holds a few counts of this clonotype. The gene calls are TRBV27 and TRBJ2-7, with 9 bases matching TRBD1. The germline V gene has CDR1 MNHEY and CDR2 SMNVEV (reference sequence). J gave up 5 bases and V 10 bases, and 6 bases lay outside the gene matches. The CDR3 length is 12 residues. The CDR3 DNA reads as TGTGCCACGCGACAGGGGGGAAACGAGCAGTACTTC. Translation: CATRQGGNEQYF.

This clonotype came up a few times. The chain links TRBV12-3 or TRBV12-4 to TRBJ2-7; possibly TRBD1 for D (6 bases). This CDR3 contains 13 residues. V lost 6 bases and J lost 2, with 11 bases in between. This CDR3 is CASRRTEPYEQYF. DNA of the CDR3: TGTGCCAGCAGACGGACAGAACCCTACGAGCAGTACTTC.

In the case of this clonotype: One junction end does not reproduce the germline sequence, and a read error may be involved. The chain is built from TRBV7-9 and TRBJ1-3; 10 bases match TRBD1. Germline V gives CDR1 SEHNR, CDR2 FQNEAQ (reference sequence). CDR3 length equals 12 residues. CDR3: CASSRDRGSEDF. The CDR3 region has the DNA TGTGCCAGCAGCCGGGACAGGGGTTCGGAAGATTTT.

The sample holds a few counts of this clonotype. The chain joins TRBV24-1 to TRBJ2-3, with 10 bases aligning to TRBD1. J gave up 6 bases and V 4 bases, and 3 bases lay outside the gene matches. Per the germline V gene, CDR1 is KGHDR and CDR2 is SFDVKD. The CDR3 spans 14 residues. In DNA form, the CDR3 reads TGTGCCACCAGTGAGGGACAGGGGATGGATACGCAGTATTTT. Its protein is CATSEGQGMDTQYF.

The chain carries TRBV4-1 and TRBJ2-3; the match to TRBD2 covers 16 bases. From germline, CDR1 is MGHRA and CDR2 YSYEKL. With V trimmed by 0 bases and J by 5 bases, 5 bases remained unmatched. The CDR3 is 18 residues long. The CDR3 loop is CASSQEGTSGGAVDTQYF. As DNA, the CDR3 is TGCGCCAGCAGCCAAGAAGGGACTAGCGGGGGGGCCGTAGATACGCAGTATTTT.

CDR3 loop: CASSLDGGEEDTQYF. DNA of the CDR3: TGCGCCAGCAGCTTGGACGGGGGGGAAGAAGATACGCAGTATTTT. This chain connects TRBV5-1 to TRBJ2-3; 8 bases agree with TRBD2. The ends lost 0 bases at V and 5 bases at J; junction bases unmatched: 5. Germline lookup yields CDR1 SGHRS and CDR2 YFSETQ. CDR3 size: 15 residues.

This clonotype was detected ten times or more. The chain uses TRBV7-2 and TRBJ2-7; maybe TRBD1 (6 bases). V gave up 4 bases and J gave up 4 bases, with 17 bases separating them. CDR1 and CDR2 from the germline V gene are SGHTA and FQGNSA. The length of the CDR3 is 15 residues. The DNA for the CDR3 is TGTGCCAGCAGCTCCCAGCCGGGACAAGGATACGAGCAGTACTTC. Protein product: CASSSQPGQGYEQYF.

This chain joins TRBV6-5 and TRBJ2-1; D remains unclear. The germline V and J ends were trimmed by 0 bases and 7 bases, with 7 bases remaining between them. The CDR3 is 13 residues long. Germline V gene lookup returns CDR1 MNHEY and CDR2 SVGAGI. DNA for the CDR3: TGTGCCAGCAGTTACTCTGACACTAATGAGCAGTTCTTC. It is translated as CASSYSDTNEQFF.

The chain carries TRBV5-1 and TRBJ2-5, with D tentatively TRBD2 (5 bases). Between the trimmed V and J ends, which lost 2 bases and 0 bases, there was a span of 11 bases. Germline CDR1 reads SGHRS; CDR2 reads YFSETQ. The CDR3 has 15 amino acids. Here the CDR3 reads CASSFDYPYQETQYF. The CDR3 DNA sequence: TGCGCCAGCAGCTTCGACTACCCGTACCAAGAGACCCAGTACTTC.

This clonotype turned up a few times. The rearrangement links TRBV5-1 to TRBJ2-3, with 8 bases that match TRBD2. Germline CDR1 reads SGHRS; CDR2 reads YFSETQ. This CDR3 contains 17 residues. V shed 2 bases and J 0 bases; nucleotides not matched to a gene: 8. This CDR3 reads CASSFYLGGGSTDTQYF. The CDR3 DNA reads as TGCGCCAGCAGCTTCTACCTCGGGGGGGGCAGCACAGATACGCAGTATTTT. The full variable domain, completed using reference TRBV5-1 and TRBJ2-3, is KAGVTQTPRYLIKTRGQQVTLSCSPISGHRSVSWYQQTPGQGLQFLFEYFSETQRNKGNFPGRFSGRQFSNSRSEMNVSTLELGDSALYLCASSFYLGGGSTDTQYFGPGTRLTVL.

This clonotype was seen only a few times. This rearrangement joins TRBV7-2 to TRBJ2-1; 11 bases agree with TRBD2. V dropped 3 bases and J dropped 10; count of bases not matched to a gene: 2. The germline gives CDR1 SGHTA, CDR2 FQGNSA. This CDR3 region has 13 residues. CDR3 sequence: CASSFRLAGEQFF. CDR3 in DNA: TGTGCCAGCAGCTTCCGACTAGCGGGGGAGCAGTTCTTC.

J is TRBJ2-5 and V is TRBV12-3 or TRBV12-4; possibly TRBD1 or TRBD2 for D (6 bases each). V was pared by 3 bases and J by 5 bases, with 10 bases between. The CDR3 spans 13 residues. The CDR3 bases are TGTGCCAGCAGTTTTAGGAGGGGGGAGACCCAGTACTTC. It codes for CASSFRRGETQYF.

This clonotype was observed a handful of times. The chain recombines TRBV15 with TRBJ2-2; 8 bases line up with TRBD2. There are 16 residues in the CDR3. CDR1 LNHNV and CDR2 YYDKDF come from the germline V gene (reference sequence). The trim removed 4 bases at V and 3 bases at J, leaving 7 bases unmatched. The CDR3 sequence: CATSNRRGGHTGELFF. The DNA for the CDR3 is TGTGCCACCAGCAACCGACGGGGGGGCCACACCGGGGAGCTGTTTTTT.

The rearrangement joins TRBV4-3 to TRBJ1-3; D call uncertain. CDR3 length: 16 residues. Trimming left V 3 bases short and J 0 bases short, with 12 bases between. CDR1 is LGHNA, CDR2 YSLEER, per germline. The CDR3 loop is CASSHLDGYSGNTIYF. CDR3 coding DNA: TGCGCCAGCAGCCACCTCGACGGCTACTCTGGAAACACCATATATTTT.

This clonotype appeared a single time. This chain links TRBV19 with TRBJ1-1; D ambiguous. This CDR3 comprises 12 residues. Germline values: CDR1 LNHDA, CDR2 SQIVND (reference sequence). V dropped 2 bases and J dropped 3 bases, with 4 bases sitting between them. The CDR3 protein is CASSISDTEAFF. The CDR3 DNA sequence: TGTGCCAGTAGTATATCGGACACTGAAGCTTTCTTT.

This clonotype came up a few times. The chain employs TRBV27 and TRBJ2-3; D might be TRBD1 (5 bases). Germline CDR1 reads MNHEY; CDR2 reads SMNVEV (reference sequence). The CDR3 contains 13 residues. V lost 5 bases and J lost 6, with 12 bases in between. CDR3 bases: TGTGCCAGCAGTCCCCGATGGGGCGATACGCAGTATTTT. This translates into CASSPRWGDTQYF.

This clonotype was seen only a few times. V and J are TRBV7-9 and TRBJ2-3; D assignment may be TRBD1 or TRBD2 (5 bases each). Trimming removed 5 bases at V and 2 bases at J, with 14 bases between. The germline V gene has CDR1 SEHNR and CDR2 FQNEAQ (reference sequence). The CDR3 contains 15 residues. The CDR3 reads CASSPRVGVTDTQYF. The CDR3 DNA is TGTGCCAGCAGCCCCAGGGTGGGAGTCACAGATACGCAGTATTTT.

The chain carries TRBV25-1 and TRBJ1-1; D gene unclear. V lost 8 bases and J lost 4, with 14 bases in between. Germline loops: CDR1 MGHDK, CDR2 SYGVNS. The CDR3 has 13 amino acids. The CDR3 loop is CASRGGSGTEAFF. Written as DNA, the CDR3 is TGTGCCAGCCGTGGTGGGTCGGGCACTGAAGCTTTCTTT.

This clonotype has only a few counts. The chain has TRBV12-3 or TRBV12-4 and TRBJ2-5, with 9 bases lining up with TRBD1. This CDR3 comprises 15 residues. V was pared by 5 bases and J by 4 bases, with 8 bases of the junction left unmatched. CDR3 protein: CASSAQGAIGETQYF. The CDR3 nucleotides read TGTGCCAGCAGTGCACAGGGGGCAATTGGAGAGACCCAGTACTTC.

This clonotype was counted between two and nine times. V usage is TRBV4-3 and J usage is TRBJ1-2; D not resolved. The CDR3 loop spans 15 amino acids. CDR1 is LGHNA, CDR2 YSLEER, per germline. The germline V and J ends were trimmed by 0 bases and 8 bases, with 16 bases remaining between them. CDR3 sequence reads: CASSQEDGPYVGYTF. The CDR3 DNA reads TGCGCCAGCAGCCAAGAAGACGGCCCCTATGTCGGCTACACCTTC.

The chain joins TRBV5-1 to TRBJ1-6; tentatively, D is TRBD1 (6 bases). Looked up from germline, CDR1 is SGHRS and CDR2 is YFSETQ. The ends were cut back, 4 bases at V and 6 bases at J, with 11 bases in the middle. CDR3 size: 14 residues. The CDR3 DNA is TGCGCCAGCAGCGGCAGGGGTGGTAATTCACCCCTCCACTTT. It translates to CASSGRGGNSPLHF.

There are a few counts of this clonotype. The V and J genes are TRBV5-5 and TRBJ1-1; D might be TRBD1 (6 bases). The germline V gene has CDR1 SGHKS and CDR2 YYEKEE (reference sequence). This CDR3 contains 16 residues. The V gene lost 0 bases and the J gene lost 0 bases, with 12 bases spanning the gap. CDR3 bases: TGTGCCAGCAGCTTGGAGGGGGGTTCGCTGAACACTGAAGCTTTCTTT. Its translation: CASSLEGGSLNTEAFF.